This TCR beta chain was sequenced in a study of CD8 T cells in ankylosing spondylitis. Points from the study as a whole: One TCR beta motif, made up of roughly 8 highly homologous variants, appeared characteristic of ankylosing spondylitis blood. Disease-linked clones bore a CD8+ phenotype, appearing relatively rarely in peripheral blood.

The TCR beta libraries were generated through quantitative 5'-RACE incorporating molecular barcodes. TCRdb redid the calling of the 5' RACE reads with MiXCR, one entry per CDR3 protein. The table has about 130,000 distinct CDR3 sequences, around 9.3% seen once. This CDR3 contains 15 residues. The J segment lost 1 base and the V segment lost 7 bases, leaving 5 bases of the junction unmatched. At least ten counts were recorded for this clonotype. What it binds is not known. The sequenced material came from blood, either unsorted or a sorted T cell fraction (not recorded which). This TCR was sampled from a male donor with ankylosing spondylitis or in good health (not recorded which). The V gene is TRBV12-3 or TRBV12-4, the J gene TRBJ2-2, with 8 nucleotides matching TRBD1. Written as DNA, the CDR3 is TGTGCCAGCAACCAGGGGGCGGGGAACACCGGGGAGCTGTTTTTT. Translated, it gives CASNQGAGNTGELFF.